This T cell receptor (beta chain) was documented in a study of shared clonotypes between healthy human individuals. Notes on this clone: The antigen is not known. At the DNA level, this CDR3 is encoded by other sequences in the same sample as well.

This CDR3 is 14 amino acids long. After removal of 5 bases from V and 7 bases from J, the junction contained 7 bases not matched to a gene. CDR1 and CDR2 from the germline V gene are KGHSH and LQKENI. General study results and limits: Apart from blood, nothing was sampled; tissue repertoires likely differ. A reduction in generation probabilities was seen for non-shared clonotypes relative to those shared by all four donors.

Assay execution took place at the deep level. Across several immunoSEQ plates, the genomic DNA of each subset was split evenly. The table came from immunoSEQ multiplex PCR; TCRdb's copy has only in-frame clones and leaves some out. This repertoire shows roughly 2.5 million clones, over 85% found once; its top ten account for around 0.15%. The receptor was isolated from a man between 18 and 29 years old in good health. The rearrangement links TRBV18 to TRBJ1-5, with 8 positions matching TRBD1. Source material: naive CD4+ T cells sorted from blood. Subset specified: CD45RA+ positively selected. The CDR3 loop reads CASSTGQGGQPQHF. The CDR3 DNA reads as TGTGCCAGCTCAACTGGACAGGGCGGACAGCCCCAGCATTTT.